The 10 T cell receptor beta chains in this list originate from one sample, sequenced in a study of T cell repertoires in cytomegalovirus infection. A single record per CDR3 protein comes from TCRdb applying MiXCR to the reads. The repertoire holds 150,000 to 200,000 distinct CDR3 sequences, with approximately 14% as singletons. Material for sequencing was PBMCs. The receptors stem from a human donor in good health (CMV status not recorded). Some clones in this sample may be carry-over from other donors' samples.

This clonotype has at least ten counts. CDR3 loop: CASSRGLISSYEQYF. The CDR3, as DNA: TGTGCCAGCAGCCGAGGACTGATTAGCTCCTACGAGCAGTACTTC. The J gene is TRBJ2-7, the V gene TRBV7-9; possibly TRBD2 for D (5 bases). This CDR3 comprises 15 residues. The V gene's germline CDR1 is SEHNR and CDR2 FQNEAQ (reference sequence). V was shortened by 5 bases and J by 0 bases, with 14 bases between the two germline ends.

This clonotype showed up many times. V gene TRBV7-9 combines with J gene TRBJ2-7, with a weak D call TRBD1 (6 bases). V lost 4 bases to trimming and J lost 4 bases, with 23 bases between them. Germline-derived CDR1 and CDR2 are SEHNR and FQNEAQ (reference sequence). The CDR3 has 17 residues. The CDR3 DNA sequence: TGTGCCAGCAGCTCCGACCGGGACATAAAGCGACCGTACGAGCAGTACTTC. Residues: CASSSDRDIKRPYEQYF.

This clonotype turned up a few times. The chain recombines TRBV20-1 with TRBJ1-2, with D perhaps TRBD1 (6 bases). Germline V gene lookup returns CDR1 DFQATT and CDR2 SNEGSKA (reference sequence). Trimming shortened V by 5 bases and J by 2 bases, and 12 bases separated the two germline ends. This CDR3 comprises 13 residues. CDR3 nucleotides: TGCAGTGCTCAACGACAGGTGAACTATGGCTACACCTTC. This gives the protein CSAQRQVNYGYTF.

This clonotype was seen repeatedly, ten times or more. The chain joins TRBV25-1 to TRBJ2-7; TRBD2 matches at 11 bases. The CDR3 extends over 20 amino acids. From germline, CDR1 is MGHDK and CDR2 SYGVNS. Trimming took 0 bases from V and 0 from J; bases not matched to a gene: 13. CDR3 in amino acids: CASSEYIARTSGHISYEQYF. DNA of the CDR3: TGTGCCAGCAGTGAATATATTGCTCGGACTAGCGGGCATATCTCCTACGAGCAGTACTTC.

This clonotype was recorded a few times. This CDR3 reads CASSTLRNTEAFF. Here the CDR3 DNA reads TGTGCCAGCAGTACCCTCAGGAACACTGAAGCTTTCTTT. This rearrangement joins TRBV28 to TRBJ1-1; D uncertain. Between the trimmed V and J ends, which lost 5 bases and 1 base, there was a span of 8 bases. CDR1 and CDR2 (germline): MDHEN, SYDVKM. The CDR3 extends over 13 amino acids.

This clonotype was detected ten times or more. The chain recombines TRBV7-2 with TRBJ2-2; 8 nucleotides agree with TRBD2. Germline V lookup: CDR1 SGHTA, CDR2 FQGNSA. After removal of 1 base from V and 8 bases from J, the junction contained 6 bases not matched to a gene. CDR3 length: 15 amino acids. The CDR3 region is CASSLVTLAAGELFF. CDR3 DNA sequence: TGTGCCAGCAGCTTAGTAACACTAGCGGCTGGGGAGCTGTTTTTT. Complete variable domain (other parts from reference TRBV7-2 and TRBJ2-2): GAGVSQSPSNKVTEKGKDVELRCDPISGHTALYWYRQSLGQGLEFLIYFQGNSAPDKSGLPSDRFSAERTGGSVSTLTIQRTQQEDSAVYLCASSLVTLAAGELFFGEGSRLTVL.

This clonotype was counted only a few times. The rearrangement uses TRBV5-1 and TRBJ1-4, with a tentative D call TRBD1 (6 bases). Deletions cut 3 bases from V and 8 bases from J, with 17 bases between. CDR3 length equals 15 residues. Germline assignment: CDR1 SGHRS and CDR2 YFSETQ. CDR3: CASSSRLGAREKLFF. DNA for the CDR3: TGCGCCAGCAGCTCTAGGCTGGGGGCAAGGGAAAAACTGTTTTTT.

This CDR3 is CASDPPGQGALGYTF. The CDR3 DNA is TGTGCTAGTGACCCTCCGGGACAGGGGGCGCTTGGCTACACCTTC. The rearrangement links TRBV12-5 to TRBJ1-2, with TRBD1 matching over 12 bases. V was clipped by 7 bases and J by 7 bases; unmatched bases: 10. Germline V gene lookup returns CDR1 LGHNT and CDR2 FRNRAP. The CDR3 spans 15 residues.

This clonotype was observed a few times. This chain connects TRBV5-6 to TRBJ1-4; 10 nucleotides line up with TRBD1. Germline V gene data show CDR1 as SGHDT and CDR2 as YYEEEE. Trimming took 4 bases from V and 8 from J; bases not matched to a gene: 5. This CDR3 spans 14 amino acids. DNA of the CDR3: TGTGCCAGCAGCGTGCCGGGACAGGGGGAAAAACTGTTTTTT. Translating gives CASSVPGQGEKLFF.

This sequence joins TRBV6-5 and TRBJ2-3, with TRBD1 as a possible D gene (7 bases). Germline values: CDR1 MNHEY, CDR2 SVGAGI. V lost 4 bases and J lost 8, with 10 bases in between. The length of the CDR3 is 12 residues. For the CDR3, the DNA is TGTGCCAGCAGTTCGCAGGGGGGTACGCAGTATTTT. This gives the protein CASSSQGGTQYF.